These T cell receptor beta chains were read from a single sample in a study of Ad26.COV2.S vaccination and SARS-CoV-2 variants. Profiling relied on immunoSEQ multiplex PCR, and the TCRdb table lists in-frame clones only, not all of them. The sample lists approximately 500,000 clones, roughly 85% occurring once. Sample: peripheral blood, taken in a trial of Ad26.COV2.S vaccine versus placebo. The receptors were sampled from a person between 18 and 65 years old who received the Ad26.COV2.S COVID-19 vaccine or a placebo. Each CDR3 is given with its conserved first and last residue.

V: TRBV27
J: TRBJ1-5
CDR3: CASSSHGQVNQPQHF

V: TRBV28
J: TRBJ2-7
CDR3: CASRSAYEQYF

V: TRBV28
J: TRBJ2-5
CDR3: CASSFPRGRGTQYF

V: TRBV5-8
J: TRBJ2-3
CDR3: CASSLSSGNTQYF

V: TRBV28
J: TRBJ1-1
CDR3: CASSPGPRNTEAFF

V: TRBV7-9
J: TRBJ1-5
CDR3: CASSLDPAMAPQHF

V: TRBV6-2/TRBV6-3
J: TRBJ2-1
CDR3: CASSTTRTRPINEQFF

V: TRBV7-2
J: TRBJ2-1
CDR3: CASSADPYNEQFF

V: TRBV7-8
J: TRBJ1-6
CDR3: CASSLRDSNLNSPLHF

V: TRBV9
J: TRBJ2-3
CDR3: CASSPQLSSTDTQYF

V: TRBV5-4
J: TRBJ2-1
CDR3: CASSLLRLAGTNEQFF

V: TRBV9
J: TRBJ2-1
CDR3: CASNAGGYNEQFF

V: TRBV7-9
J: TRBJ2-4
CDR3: CASSSTGDNKNIQYF

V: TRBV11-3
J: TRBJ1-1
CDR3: CASSLRAYTEAFF

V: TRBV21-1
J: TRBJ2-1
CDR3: CASSKKPMRRGHRQYNEQFF

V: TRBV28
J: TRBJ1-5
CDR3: CASSPWEGRGNQPQHF

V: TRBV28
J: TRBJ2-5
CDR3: CASSPSGQGALGQETQYF

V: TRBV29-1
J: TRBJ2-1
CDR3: CSVVPRDEQFF

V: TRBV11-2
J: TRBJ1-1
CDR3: CASTQGTRRDTEAFF

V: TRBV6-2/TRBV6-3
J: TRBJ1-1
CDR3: CASSAQNTEAFF

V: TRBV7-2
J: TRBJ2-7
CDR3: CASSLAPDRVLVHEQYF

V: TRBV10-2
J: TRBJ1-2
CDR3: CASSPQGTYGYTF

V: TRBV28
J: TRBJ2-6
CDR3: CAASKGATGANVLTF

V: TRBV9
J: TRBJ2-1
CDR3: CASSVGSGGYNEQFF